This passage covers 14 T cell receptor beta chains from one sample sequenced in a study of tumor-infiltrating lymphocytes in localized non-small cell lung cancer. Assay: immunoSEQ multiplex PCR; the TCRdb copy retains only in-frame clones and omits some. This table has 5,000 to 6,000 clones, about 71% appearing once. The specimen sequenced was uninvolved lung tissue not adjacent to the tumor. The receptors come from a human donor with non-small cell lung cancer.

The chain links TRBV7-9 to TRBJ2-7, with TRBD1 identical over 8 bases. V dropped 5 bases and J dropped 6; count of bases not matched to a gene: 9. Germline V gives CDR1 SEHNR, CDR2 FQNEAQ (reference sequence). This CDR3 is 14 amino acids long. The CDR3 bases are TGTGCCAGCAGCACCCGGACAGGGTGGCGCGAGCAGTACTTC. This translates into CASSTRTGWREQYF. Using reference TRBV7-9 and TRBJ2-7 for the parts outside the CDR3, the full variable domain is DTGVSQNPRHKITKRGQNVTFRCDPISEHNRLYWYRQTLGQGPEFLTYFQNEAQLEKSRLLSDRFSAERPKGSFSTLEIQRTEQGDSAMYLCASSTRTGWREQYFGPGTRLTVT.

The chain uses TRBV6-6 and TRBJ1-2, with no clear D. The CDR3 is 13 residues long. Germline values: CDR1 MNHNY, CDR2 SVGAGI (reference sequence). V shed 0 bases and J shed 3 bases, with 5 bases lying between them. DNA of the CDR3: TGTGCCAGCAGTTACTCGACGTACTATGGCTACACCTTC. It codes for CASSYSTYYGYTF.

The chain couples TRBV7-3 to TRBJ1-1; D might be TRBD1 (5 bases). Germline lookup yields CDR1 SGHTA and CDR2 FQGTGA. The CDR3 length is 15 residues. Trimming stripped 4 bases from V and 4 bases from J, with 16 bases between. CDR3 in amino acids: CASSSSQGGRTEAFF. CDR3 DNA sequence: TGTGCCAGCAGCTCGTCTCAGGGAGGGCGCACTGAAGCTTTCTTT.

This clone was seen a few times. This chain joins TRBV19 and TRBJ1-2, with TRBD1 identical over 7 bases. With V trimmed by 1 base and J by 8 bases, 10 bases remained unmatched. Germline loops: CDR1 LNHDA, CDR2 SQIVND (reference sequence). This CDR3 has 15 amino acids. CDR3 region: CASSIGFEQGPGYTF. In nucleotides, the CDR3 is TGTGCCAGTAGTATAGGATTCGAACAGGGGCCCGGCTACACCTTC. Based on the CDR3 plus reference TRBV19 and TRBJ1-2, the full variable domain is DGGITQSPKYLFRKEGQNVTLSCEQNLNHDAMYWYRQDPGQGLRLIYYSQIVNDFQKGDIAEGYSVSREKKESFPLTVTSAQKNPTAFYLCASSIGFEQGPGYTFGSGTRLTVV.

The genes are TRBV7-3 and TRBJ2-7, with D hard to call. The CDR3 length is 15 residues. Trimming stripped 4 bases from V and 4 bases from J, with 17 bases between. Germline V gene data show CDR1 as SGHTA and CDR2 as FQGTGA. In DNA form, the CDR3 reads TGTGCCAGCAGCTCTGACCCCGGGCCGGTGTACGAGCAGTACTTC. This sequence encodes CASSSDPGPVYEQYF.

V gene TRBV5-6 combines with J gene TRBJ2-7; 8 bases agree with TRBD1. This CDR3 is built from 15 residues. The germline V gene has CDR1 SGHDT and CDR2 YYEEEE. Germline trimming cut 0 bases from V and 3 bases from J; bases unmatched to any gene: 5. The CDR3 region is CASSLGDRYSYEQYF. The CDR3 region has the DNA TGTGCCAGCAGCTTGGGGGACAGGTACAGCTACGAGCAGTACTTC. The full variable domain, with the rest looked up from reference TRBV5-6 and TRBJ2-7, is DAGVTQSPTHLIKTRGQQVTLRCSPKSGHDTVSWYQQALGQGPQFIFQYYEEEERQRGNFPDRFSGHQFPNYSSELNVNALLLGDSALYLCASSLGDRYSYEQYFGPGTRLTVT.

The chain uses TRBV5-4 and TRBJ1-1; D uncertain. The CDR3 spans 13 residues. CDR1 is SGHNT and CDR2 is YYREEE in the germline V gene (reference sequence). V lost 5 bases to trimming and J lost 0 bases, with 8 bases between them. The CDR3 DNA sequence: TGTGCCAGCAGATACGACTTGAACACTGAAGCTTTCTTT. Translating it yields CASRYDLNTEAFF.

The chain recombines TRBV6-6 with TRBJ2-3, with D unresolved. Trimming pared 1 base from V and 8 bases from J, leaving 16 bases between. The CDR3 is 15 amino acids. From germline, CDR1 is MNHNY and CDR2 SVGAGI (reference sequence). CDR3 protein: CASSYYLPRHGTQYF. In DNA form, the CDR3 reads TGTGCCAGCAGTTACTACCTTCCCCGCCATGGTACGCAGTATTTT.

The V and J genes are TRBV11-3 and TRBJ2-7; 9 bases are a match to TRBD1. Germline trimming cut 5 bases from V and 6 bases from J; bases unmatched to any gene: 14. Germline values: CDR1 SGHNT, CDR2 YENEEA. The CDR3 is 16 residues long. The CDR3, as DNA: TGTGCCAGCAGCGGGGACCTACAGGGGGCCGAACCCGAGCAGTACTTC. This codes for CASSGDLQGAEPEQYF. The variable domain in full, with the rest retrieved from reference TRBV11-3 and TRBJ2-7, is EAGVVQSPRYKIIEKKQPVAFWCNPISGHNTLYWYLQNLGQGPELLIRYENEEAVDDSQLPKDRFSAERLKGVDSTLKIQPAELGDSAVYLCASSGDLQGAEPEQYFGPGTRLTVT.

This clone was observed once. The CDR3 DNA reads TGTGCCAGCAGTTTCTCCACGCGGGGGAACACTGAAGCTTTCTTT. Protein sequence: CASSFSTRGNTEAFF. V and J are TRBV27 and TRBJ1-1; D is unresolved. The CDR3 runs 15 residues. Germline CDR1 MNHEY, CDR2 SMNVEV (reference sequence). The V and J ends lost 3 bases and 1 base respectively, with 12 bases between them.

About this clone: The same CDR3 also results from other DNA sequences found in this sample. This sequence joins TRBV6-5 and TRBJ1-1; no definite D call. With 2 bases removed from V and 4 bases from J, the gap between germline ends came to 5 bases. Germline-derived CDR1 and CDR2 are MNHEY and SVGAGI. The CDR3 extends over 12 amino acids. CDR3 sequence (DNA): TGTGCCAGCAGTTACGGTGGCACTGAAGCTTTCTTT. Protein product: CASSYGGTEAFF.

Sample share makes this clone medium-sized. In DNA, the CDR3 is TGTGCCAGCAGGACAGGGAACTATGGCTACACCTTC. It encodes CASRTGNYGYTF. The chain has TRBV27 and TRBJ1-2; 7 bases agree with TRBD1. V lost 6 bases, J lost 2 bases, and 0 bases stayed unmatched. CDR3 length equals 12 residues. The V gene's germline CDR1 is MNHEY and CDR2 SMNVEV (reference sequence).

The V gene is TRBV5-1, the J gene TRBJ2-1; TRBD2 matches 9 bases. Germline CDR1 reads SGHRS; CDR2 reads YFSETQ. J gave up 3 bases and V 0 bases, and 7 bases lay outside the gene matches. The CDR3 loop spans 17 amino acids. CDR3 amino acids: CASSLVISGGDYNEQFF. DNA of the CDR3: TGCGCCAGCAGCTTGGTGATTAGCGGGGGAGACTACAATGAGCAGTTCTTC.

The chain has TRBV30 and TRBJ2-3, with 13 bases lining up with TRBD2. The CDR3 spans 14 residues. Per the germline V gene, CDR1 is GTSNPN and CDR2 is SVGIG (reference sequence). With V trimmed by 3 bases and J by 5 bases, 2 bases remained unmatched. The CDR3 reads CAWRLAGGIDTQYF. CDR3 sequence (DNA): TGTGCCTGGAGACTAGCGGGAGGGATAGATACGCAGTATTTT.